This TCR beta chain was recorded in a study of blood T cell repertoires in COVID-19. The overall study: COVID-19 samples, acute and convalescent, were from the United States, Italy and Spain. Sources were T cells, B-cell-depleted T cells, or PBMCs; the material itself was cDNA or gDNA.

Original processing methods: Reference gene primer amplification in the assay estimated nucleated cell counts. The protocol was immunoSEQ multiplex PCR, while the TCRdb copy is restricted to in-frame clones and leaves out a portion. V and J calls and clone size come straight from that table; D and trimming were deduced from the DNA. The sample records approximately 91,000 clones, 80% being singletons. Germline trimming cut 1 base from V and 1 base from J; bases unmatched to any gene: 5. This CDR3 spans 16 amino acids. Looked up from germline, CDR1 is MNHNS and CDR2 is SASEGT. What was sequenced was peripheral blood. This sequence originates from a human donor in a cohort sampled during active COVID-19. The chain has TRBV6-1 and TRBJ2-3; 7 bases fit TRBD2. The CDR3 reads CASSEEHGRRTDTQYF. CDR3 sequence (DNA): TGTGCCAGCAGTGAAGAGCACGGGAGGCGCACAGATACGCAGTATTTT.